Following are 14 T cell receptor beta chains from one sample sequenced in a study of neoadjuvant anti-PD-1 for oral cavity cancer. Here immunoSEQ multiplex PCR was the method, and the copy in TCRdb shows in-frame clones only, minus some. The repertoire holds some 15,000 clones, with 60% to 75% as singletons. The sequenced sample was PBMCs, obtained before nivolumab (anti-PD-1) treatment. The receptors shown here come from a person aged 40 to 85 with oral cavity squamous cell carcinoma.

This rearrangement joins TRBV27 to TRBJ1-5, with 7 bases that match TRBD1. Germline CDR1 MNHEY, CDR2 SMNVEV (reference sequence). The CDR3 has 15 residues. The V segment lost 7 bases and the J segment 3 bases; nucleotides outside the gene matches: 9. The CDR3 is CASTLTGEDNQPQHF. As DNA, the CDR3 is TGTGCCAGCACCCTTACAGGGGAGGACAATCAGCCCCAGCATTTT.

This clone has only a few counts. The chain couples TRBV4-1 to TRBJ1-5; D gene ambiguous. The CDR3 length is 15 residues. Looked up from germline, CDR1 is MGHRA and CDR2 is YSYEKL. Deletions cut 2 bases from V and 2 bases from J, with 10 bases between. CDR3 coding DNA: TGCGCCAGCAGCCAACTGGCAGTTGGCAATCAGCCCCAGCATTTT. It specifies CASSQLAVGNQPQHF.

DNA of the CDR3: TGTGCCAGCAGTGAACTGGGTTTGTCTGGAAACACCATATATTTT. Translated: CASSELGLSGNTIYF. The rearrangement uses TRBV2 and TRBJ1-3; D gene ambiguous. There are 15 residues in the CDR3. Per the germline V gene, CDR1 is SNHLY and CDR2 is FYNNEI. The ends were cut back, 2 bases at V and 1 base at J, with 9 bases in the middle.

DNA of the CDR3: TGCGCCAGCAGCTTGGTCACCGGGACATCCGGGGAGCTGTTTTTT. Protein sequence: CASSLVTGTSGELFF. The chain combines TRBV5-1 with TRBJ2-2; a weak D match, TRBD1 (6 bases). Germline values: CDR1 SGHRS, CDR2 YFSETQ. The CDR3 length is 15 residues. The V end was cut by 0 bases, the J end by 6 bases, with 12 bases between.

The chain links TRBV5-1 to TRBJ2-7, with 7 nucleotides matching TRBD2. The CDR3 runs 14 residues. Trimming at V came to 0 bases and at J to 4 bases, leaving 4 bases not matched to a gene. Germline-derived CDR1 and CDR2 are SGHRS and YFSETQ. CDR3 bases: TGCGCCAGCAGCTTGGTAACAGCGGGGTACGAGCAGTACTTC. It codes for CASSLVTAGYEQYF.

In DNA form, the CDR3 reads TGCGCCAGCAGCCAAGGGCTTAGCCTCTACAATGAGCAGTTCTTC. Translation gives CASSQGLSLYNEQFF. The chain is built from TRBV4-1 and TRBJ2-1; D is ambiguous. Germline V gene data show CDR1 as MGHRA and CDR2 as YSYEKL. Trimming took off 1 base at V and 3 bases at J, with 10 bases between the two ends. The CDR3 has 15 amino acids.

V usage is TRBV27 and J usage is TRBJ1-4; D possibly corresponds to TRBD1 (6 bases). Germline CDR1 MNHEY, CDR2 SMNVEV (reference sequence). The CDR3 length is 14 residues. V lost 4 bases and J 6 bases, leaving 12 bases between the germline ends. CDR3: CASSSRGWDEKLFF. The DNA of the CDR3 is TGTGCCAGCAGTTCCAGGGGTTGGGATGAAAAACTGTTTTTT. The full variable domain, rest sourced from reference TRBV27 and TRBJ1-4, is EAQVTQNPRYLITVTGKKLTVTCSQNMNHEYMSWYRQDPGLGLRQIYYSMNVEVTDKGDVPEGYKVSRKEKRNFPLILESPSPNQTSLYFCASSSRGWDEKLFFGSGTQLSVL.

The CDR3 loop reads CASRDQETQYF. CDR3 DNA sequence: TGTGCCAGCAGGGACCAAGAGACCCAGTACTTC. The genes are TRBV11-2 and TRBJ2-5; no reliable D call. V gave up 6 bases and J gave up 0 bases, with 2 bases separating them. This CDR3 has 11 residues. Germline V lookup: CDR1 SGHAT, CDR2 FQNNGV.

V is TRBV10-3 and J is TRBJ1-2; D is unresolved. CDR1 is ENHRY and CDR2 is SYGVKD in the germline V gene. Trimming pared 10 bases from V and 8 bases from J, leaving 11 bases between. The CDR3 extends over 10 amino acids. In nucleotides, the CDR3 is TGTGCCACTAGGACCAGCGGCTACACCTTC. This codes for CATRTSGYTF.

This clone came up a few times. The chain couples TRBV6-1 to TRBJ1-5; no reliable D call. The CDR3 has 17 amino acids. Between the trimmed V and J ends, which lost 4 bases and 5 bases, there was a span of 21 bases. The germline CDR1 and CDR2 sequences are MNHNS and SASEGT. CDR3 nucleotide sequence: TGTGCCAGCAGTGTATCTGGGGTTCCTCGGGATGATCAGCCCCAGCATTTT. Its protein product is CASSVSGVPRDDQPQHF.

The rearrangement joins TRBV5-1 to TRBJ1-1; perhaps TRBD1 as D (6 bases). CDR1 and CDR2 from the germline V gene are SGHRS and YFSETQ. The CDR3 is made up of 16 amino acids. V was pared by 3 bases and J by 3 bases, with 18 bases between. The CDR3 nucleotides are TGCGCCAGCAGCTCTCCCAAGACAGGTAGTGACACTGAAGCTTTCTTT. Amino acids: CASSSPKTGSDTEAFF. Full variable domain (remainder filled in from reference TRBV5-1 and TRBJ1-1): KAGVTQTPRYLIKTRGQQVTLSCSPISGHRSVSWYQQTPGQGLQFLFEYFSETQRNKGNFPGRFSGRQFSNSRSEMNVSTLELGDSALYLCASSSPKTGSDTEAFFGQGTRLTVV.

V gene TRBV27 combines with J gene TRBJ2-7; 7 positions agree with TRBD1. This CDR3 is built from 17 residues. The trim removed 5 bases at V and 0 bases at J, leaving 13 bases unmatched. Germline CDR1 is MNHEY and CDR2 is SMNVEV (reference sequence). CDR3 nucleotides: TGTGCCAGCAGTCGGGACAGCCCGAGGGCAACCTCCTACGAGCAGTACTTC. Protein product: CASSRDSPRATSYEQYF.

This clone was detected only a few times. The chain is built from TRBV6-4 and TRBJ2-7, with D unresolved. The CDR3 loop spans 12 amino acids. CDR1 and CDR2 (germline): MRHNA, SNTAGT. V was pared by 7 bases and J by 0 bases, with 7 bases between. CDR3 in DNA: TGTGCCAGCATACGTAGCTCCTACGAGCAGTACTTC. This encodes CASIRSSYEQYF.

The chain combines TRBV5-1 with TRBJ1-4; 9 nucleotides line up with TRBD1. Germline V gene sequence: CDR1 SGHRS, CDR2 YFSETQ. J gave up 7 bases and V 4 bases, and 17 bases lay outside the gene matches. This CDR3 has 18 amino acids. For the CDR3, the DNA is TGCGCCAGCAGCCGAAAACAGGGGGCCGGCCAGTATTCTGAAAAACTGTTTTTT. Translating gives CASSRKQGAGQYSEKLFF. Supplemented by reference TRBV5-1 and TRBJ1-4, the full variable domain reads KAGVTQTPRYLIKTRGQQVTLSCSPISGHRSVSWYQQTPGQGLQFLFEYFSETQRNKGNFPGRFSGRQFSNSRSEMNVSTLELGDSALYLCASSRKQGAGQYSEKLFFGSGTQLSVL.